Listed below are T cell receptor beta chains from one sample, sequenced in a study of blood T cell repertoires in COVID-19. The assay was immunoSEQ multiplex PCR, and TCRdb's table has in-frame clones only and misses some. The top ten hold under 4% of the sample, which has about 59,000 clones, roughly 85% seen once. Sequencing input: peripheral blood. The receptor set was obtained from a man in his 60s with acute or convalescent COVID-19. The CDR3 runs from the conserved cysteine through the conserved F or W. The D gene is left open where the match is weak. Part of the rows lack a size; the others show once, few, many or a class for expanded clones.

J | D | size | V | DNA | CDR3
TRBJ2-1 | NA | NA | TRBV14 | TGTGCCAGCAGTCCACCTAGCCGGGGTTACAATGAGCAGTTCTTC | CASSPPSRGYNEQFF
TRBJ2-7 | TRBD2 | NA | TRBV6-1 | TGTGCCAGCAGTGAAGGCAAAGGACTAGCGGGAACCTACGAGCAGTACTTC | CASSEGKGLAGTYEQYF
TRBJ2-7 | NA | few | TRBV28 | TGTGCCAGCAGTACCGACACCTACGAGCAGTACTTC | CASSTDTYEQYF
TRBJ2-1 | NA | NA | TRBV5-1 | TGCGCCAGCAGCTTGGGCGGGGCCCAATACAATGAGCAGTTCTTC | CASSLGGAQYNEQFF
TRBJ2-7 | TRBD1 | NA | TRBV3-1/TRBV3-2 | TGTGCCAGCAGCACCCGACAGGGACGGCAGTACTTC | CASSTRQGRQYF
TRBJ1-2 | TRBD1 | NA | TRBV2 | TGTGCCAGCAGTGAAACCACCGGGACAGGCCCCTATGGCTACACCTTC | CASSETTGTGPYGYTF
TRBJ1-1 | TRBD1 | NA | TRBV5-1 | TGCGCCAGCAGCTTGGACAGGGGAGGAACTGAAGCTTTCTTT | CASSLDRGGTEAFF
TRBJ1-3 | NA | NA | TRBV14 | TGTGCCAGCAGCCAAGGGCCGTCTGGAAACACCATATATTTT | CASSQGPSGNTIYF
TRBJ2-5 | NA | NA | TRBV27 | TGTGCCAGCAGTTCTCTACTACAAGAGACCCAGTACTTC | CASSSLLQETQYF
TRBJ1-6 | NA | few | TRBV7-3 | TGTGCCAGCAGCTTAAATCCTTATAATTCACCCCTCCACTTT | CASSLNPYNSPLHF
TRBJ2-2 | NA | NA | TRBV28 | TGTGCCAGCAGTGTACAGTACACCGGGGAGCTGTTTTTT | CASSVQYTGELFF
TRBJ2-6 | NA | NA | TRBV4-1 | TGCGCCAGCAGCCCCAACAGGGTGAGGGGCGTTGGGGAGGCCAACGTCCTGACTTTC | CASSPNRVRGVGEANVLTF
TRBJ2-7 | NA | NA | TRBV5-6 | TGTGCCAGCAGCTTCAAGGGGCAGGGGTTGTTGACCGAGCAGTACTTC | CASSFKGQGLLTEQYF
TRBJ2-7 | TRBD1 | NA | TRBV3-1/TRBV3-2 | TGTGCCAGCAGCCTTACCGGGACAGGGGGCTACGAGCAGTACTTC | CASSLTGTGGYEQYF
TRBJ1-1 | TRBD1 | NA | TRBV6-5 | TGTGCCAGCAGCGTCGGACAGGGGACTGAAGCTTTCTTT | CASSVGQGTEAFF
TRBJ2-5 | NA | NA | TRBV2 | TGTGCCAGCGACCGGTCGGGGGGCAAGGAGACCCAGTACTTC | CASDRSGGKETQYF
TRBJ2-3 | NA | many | TRBV7-9 | TGTGCCAGCAGCGTATCACAGTCCACAGATACGCAGTATTTT | CASSVSQSTDTQYF
TRBJ2-1 | TRBD2 | few | TRBV10-1 | TGCGCCAGCAGTGGGGGACTAGCGGGAGGAACCTACAATGAGCAGTTCTTC | CASSGGLAGGTYNEQFF
TRBJ1-5 | NA | NA | TRBV28 | TGTGCCAGCAGTTTCGAGGGATATGAATATCAGCCCCAGCATTTT | CASSFEGYEYQPQHF
TRBJ1-5 | NA | NA | TRBV10-3 | TGTGCCACCCTGAGTGGACAGTCCAATCAGCCCCAGCATTTT | CATLSGQSNQPQHF
TRBJ2-7 | TRBD1 | NA | TRBV2 | TGTGCCAGCAGTGAACGCGGACAGGGGGGCTACGAGCAGTACTTC | CASSERGQGGYEQYF
TRBJ2-7 | NA | NA | TRBV6-2/TRBV6-3 | TGTGCCAGCAGTTACGGGGGCGGCCATCGGGAGCAGTACTTC | CASSYGGGHREQYF
TRBJ2-1 | NA | NA | TRBV24-1 | TGTGCCACCAGTGATTTGCAGAGCGGTTCTTACAATGAGCAGTTCTTC | CATSDLQSGSYNEQFF
TRBJ1-2 | NA | NA | TRBV20-1 | TGCAGCGCCCATGGAGGATATGGTTACACCTTC | CSAHGGYGYTF
TRBJ2-3 | NA | NA | TRBV9 | TGTGCCAGCAGCGCCGTTCAGGATACGCAGTATTTT | CASSAVQDTQYF
TRBJ1-3 | TRBD1 | NA | TRBV9 | TGTGCCAGCAGCGGACAGGGGTCCGTCTCTGGAAACACCATATATTTT | CASSGQGSVSGNTIYF
TRBJ2-5 | NA | NA | TRBV11-3 | TGTGCCAGCAGCTTAGGACGGTCCGGGAAGGGAAGAGAGACCCAGTACTTC | CASSLGRSGKGRETQYF
TRBJ1-1 | NA | NA | TRBV18 | TGTGCCAGCTCACCGGGCACAGGGCCCGCTTGGGAAGCTTTCTTT | CASSPGTGPAWEAFF
TRBJ1-1 | NA | NA | TRBV18 | TGTGCCAGTTCTCTCACACTAAATTCTGAAGCTTTCTTT | CASSLTLNSEAFF
TRBJ2-2 | TRBD2 | NA | TRBV6-6 | TGTGCCAGCATTAATAGCGGGAGTGGCACCGGGGAGCTGTTTTTT | CASINSGSGTGELFF
TRBJ1-2 | NA | NA | TRBV27 | TGTGCCAGCAGTTTCTTGGGCAGGGGACCTTATGGCTACACCTTC | CASSFLGRGPYGYTF
TRBJ2-2 | NA | NA | TRBV28 | TGTGCCAGCAAAGACAGGCGGACTTCCAGGGGGGAGCTGTTTTTT | CASKDRRTSRGELFF
TRBJ2-5 | NA | NA | TRBV7-3 | TGTGCCAGCAGCTCTGGAGCGGGAGAGACCCAGTACTTC | CASSSGAGETQYF
TRBJ1-6 | NA | NA | TRBV7-2 | TGTGCCACACTCAGGGTTCAGGGTTCACCCCTCCACTTT | CATLRVQGSPLHF
TRBJ2-2 | NA | NA | TRBV19 | TGTGCCAGTAGTATTTGGGGCAGGGCCACCGGGGAGCTGTTTTTT | CASSIWGRATGELFF
TRBJ2-2 | TRBD1 | NA | TRBV2 | TGTGCCAGCAAGGGACAGACGAACACCGGGGAGCTGTTTTTT | CASKGQTNTGELFF
TRBJ1-2 | NA | NA | TRBV18 | TGTGCCAGCTCACCCGACATTATTTACTATGGCTACACCTTC | CASSPDIIYYGYTF
TRBJ1-2 | NA | NA | TRBV6-5 | TGTGCCAGCAGTTACTCTACAGACACCTATGGCTACACCTTC | CASSYSTDTYGYTF
TRBJ1-5 | NA | NA | TRBV6-2/TRBV6-3 | TGTGCCAGCAGTTTGGCGGATAATCAGCCCCAGCATTTT | CASSLADNQPQHF
TRBJ1-1 | NA | few | TRBV28 | TGTGCCAGCAGTTTAGGAGGGCGAGTCTCCACTGAAGCTTTCTTT | CASSLGGRVSTEAFF
TRBJ1-6 | NA | NA | TRBV15 | TGTGCCACCAGCAGAGTCGACAGTCGTTATAATTCACCCCTCCACTTT | CATSRVDSRYNSPLHF